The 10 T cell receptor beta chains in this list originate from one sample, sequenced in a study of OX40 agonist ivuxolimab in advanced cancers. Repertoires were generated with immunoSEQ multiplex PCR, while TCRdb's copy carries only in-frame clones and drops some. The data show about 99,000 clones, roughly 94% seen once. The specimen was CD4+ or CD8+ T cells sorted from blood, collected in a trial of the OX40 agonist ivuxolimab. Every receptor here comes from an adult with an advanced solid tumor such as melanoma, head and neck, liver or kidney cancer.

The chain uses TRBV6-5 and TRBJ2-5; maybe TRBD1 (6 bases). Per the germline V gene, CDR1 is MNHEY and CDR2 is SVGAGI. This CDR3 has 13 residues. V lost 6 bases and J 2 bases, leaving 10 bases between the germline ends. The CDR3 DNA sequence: TGTGCCAGCAGCCGGACAGTACAAGAGACCCAGTACTTC. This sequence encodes CASSRTVQETQYF.

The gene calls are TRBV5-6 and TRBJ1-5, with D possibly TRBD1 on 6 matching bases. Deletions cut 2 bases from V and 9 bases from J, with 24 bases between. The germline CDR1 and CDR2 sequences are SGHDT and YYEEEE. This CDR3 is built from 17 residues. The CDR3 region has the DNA TGTGCCAGCAGCTTTCAGGGGTGGGGAGTTAAAGGAGCGCCCCAGCATTTT. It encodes CASSFQGWGVKGAPQHF.

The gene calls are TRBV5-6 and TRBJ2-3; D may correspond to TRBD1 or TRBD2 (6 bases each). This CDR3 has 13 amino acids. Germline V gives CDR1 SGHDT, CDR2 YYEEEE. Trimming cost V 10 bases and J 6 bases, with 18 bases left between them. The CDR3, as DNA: TGTGCCGCGGGGTGGGGGCTCAAGGATACGCAGTATTTT. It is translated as CAAGWGLKDTQYF. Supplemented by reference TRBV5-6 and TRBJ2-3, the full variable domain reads DAGVTQSPTHLIKTRGQQVTLRCSPKSGHDTVSWYQQALGQGPQFIFQYYEEEERQRGNFPDRFSGHQFPNYSSELNVNALLLGDSALYLCAAGWGLKDTQYFGPGTRLTVL.

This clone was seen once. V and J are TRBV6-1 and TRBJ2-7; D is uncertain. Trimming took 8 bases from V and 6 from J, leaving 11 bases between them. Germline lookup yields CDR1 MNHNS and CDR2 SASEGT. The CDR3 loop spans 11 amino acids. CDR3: CASESIGEQYF. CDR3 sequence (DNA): TGTGCCAGCGAGTCGATTGGCGAGCAGTACTTC.

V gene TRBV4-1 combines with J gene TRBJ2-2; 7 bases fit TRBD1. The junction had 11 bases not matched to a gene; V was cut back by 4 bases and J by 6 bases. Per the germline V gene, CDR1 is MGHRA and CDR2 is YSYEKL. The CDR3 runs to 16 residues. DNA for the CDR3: TGCGCCAGCAGCCCCACGGTGGACAGGTCGGCCGGGGAGCTGTTTTTT. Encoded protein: CASSPTVDRSAGELFF.

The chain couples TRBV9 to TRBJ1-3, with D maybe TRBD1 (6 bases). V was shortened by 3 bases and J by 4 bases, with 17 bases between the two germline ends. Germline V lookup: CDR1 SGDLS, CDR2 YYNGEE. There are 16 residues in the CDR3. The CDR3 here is CASSANPGASGNTIYF. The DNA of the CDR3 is TGTGCCAGCAGCGCCAATCCGGGGGCGTCGGGAAACACCATATATTTT. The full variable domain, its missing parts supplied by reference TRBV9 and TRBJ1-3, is DSGVTQTPKHLITATGQRVTLRCSPRSGDLSVYWYQQSLDQGLQFLIQYYNGEERAKGNILERFSAQQFPDLHSELNLSSLELGDSALYFCASSANPGASGNTIYFGEGSWLTVV.

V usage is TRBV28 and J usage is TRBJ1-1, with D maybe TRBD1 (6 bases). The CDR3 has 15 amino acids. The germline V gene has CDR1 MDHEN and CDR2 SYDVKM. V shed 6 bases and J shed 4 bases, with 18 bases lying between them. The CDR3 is CASRLPTKGGTEAFF. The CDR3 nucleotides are TGTGCCAGCAGACTCCCGACGAAAGGGGGCACTGAAGCTTTCTTT.

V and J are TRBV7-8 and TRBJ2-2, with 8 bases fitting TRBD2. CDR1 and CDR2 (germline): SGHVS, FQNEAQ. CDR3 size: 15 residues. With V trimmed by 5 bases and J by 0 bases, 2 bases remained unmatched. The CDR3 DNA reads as TGTGCCAGCAGCCTGGGACTAGCGAACACCGGGGAGCTGTTTTTT. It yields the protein CASSLGLANTGELFF.

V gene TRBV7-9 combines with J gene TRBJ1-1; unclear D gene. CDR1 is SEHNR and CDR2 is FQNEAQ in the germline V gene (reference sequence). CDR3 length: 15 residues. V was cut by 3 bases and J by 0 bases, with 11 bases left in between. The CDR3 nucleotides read TGTGCCAGCAGCTTGGATCGGGTTTTGAACACTGAAGCTTTCTTT. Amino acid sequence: CASSLDRVLNTEAFF.

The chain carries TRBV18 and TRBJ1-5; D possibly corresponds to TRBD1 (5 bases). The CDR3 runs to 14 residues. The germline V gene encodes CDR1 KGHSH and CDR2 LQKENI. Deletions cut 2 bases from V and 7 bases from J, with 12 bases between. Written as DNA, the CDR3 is TGTGCCAGCTCACCAGGGCAGGGAGGGCAGCCCCAGCATTTT. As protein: CASSPGQGGQPQHF.